These 20 T cell receptor beta chains came from one sample sequenced in a study of T cell responses to AZD1222 COVID-19 vaccine. Some clones are missing from TCRdb's copy, which holds only in-frame ones; the method was immunoSEQ multiplex PCR. The sample lists about 140,000 clones, about 92% occurring once. Specimen: peripheral blood, collected 28 days after the second AZD1222 dose. These receptors were obtained from an adult who received the AZD1222 COVID-19 vaccine.

The chain couples TRBV12-3 or TRBV12-4 to TRBJ2-7, with TRBD2 matching over 7 bases. J gave up 10 bases and V 6 bases, and 12 bases lay outside the gene matches. The CDR3 sequence is 13 residues long. The CDR3 DNA reads TGTGCCAGCAGGACGCGGGGGAGTGAAGAACAGTACTTC. It encodes CASRTRGSEEQYF.

The V and J genes are TRBV2 and TRBJ1-1; no definite D call. From germline, CDR1 is SNHLY and CDR2 FYNNEI. The CDR3 has 10 residues. Trimming removed 6 bases at V and 11 bases at J, with 10 bases between. The CDR3 DNA reads as TGTGCCAGCAGAACGGTTGGGGCTTTCTTT. Its translation: CASRTVGAFF.

The chain joins TRBV19 to TRBJ1-5; TRBD1 agrees at 7 bases. The CDR3 sequence is 14 residues long. V lost 3 bases to trimming and J lost 6 bases; unmatched junction nucleotides: 5. The germline V gene encodes CDR1 LNHDA and CDR2 SQIVND (reference sequence). CDR3 DNA: TGTGCCAGTAGTATTAAAGGGGGCGGTCAGCCCCAGCATTTT. This codes for CASSIKGGGQPQHF.

The J gene is TRBJ1-5, the V gene TRBV28; D gene unclear. V was cut by 3 bases and J by 0 bases, with 12 bases left in between. The germline V gene encodes CDR1 MDHEN and CDR2 SYDVKM. The CDR3 length is 16 residues. The CDR3 spells CASSFSRAISNQPQHF. The CDR3 region has the DNA TGTGCCAGCAGTTTTTCGCGTGCCATTAGCAATCAGCCCCAGCATTTT.

V is TRBV7-9 and J is TRBJ1-6; 7 nucleotides agree with TRBD1. Losses at the gene ends were 5 bases for V and 7 bases for J; bases not matched to a gene: 5. Per the germline V gene, CDR1 is SEHNR and CDR2 is FQNEAQ (reference sequence). This CDR3 has 14 amino acids. The CDR3 loop reads CASSQGQSNSPLHF. The DNA for the CDR3 is TGTGCCAGCAGCCAGGGACAGTCAAATTCACCCCTCCACTTT.

The genes are TRBV15 and TRBJ1-5; no firm D call. The germline CDR1 and CDR2 sequences are LNHNV and YYDKDF (reference sequence). This CDR3 comprises 15 residues. The V end lost 3 bases, the J end lost 0 bases, and 9 bases lay between the germline ends. CDR3 in DNA: TGTGCCACCAGCAGGGTGACCGATAGCAATCAGCCCCAGCATTTT. Translated, it gives CATSRVTDSNQPQHF.

The J gene is TRBJ1-1, the V gene TRBV30; tentative D call: TRBD1 (5 bases). V lost 0 bases and J lost 5, with 10 bases in between. CDR1 is GTSNPN, CDR2 SVGIG, per germline (reference sequence). The CDR3 is 13 residues long. CDR3: CAWSVGEGTEAFF. The DNA for the CDR3 is TGTGCCTGGAGTGTAGGTGAGGGGACTGAAGCTTTCTTT. Filled out from reference TRBV30 and TRBJ1-1, the complete variable domain reads SQTIHQWPATLVQPVGSPLSLECTVEGTSNPNLYWYRQAAGRGLQLLFYSVGIGQISSEVPQNLSASRPQDRQFILSSKKLLLSDSGFYLCAWSVGEGTEAFFGQGTRLTVV.

The chain employs TRBV5-1 and TRBJ2-7, with 8 bases matching TRBD1. V gave up 0 bases and J gave up 2 bases; unmatched junction bases: 4. Germline V gene sequence: CDR1 SGHRS, CDR2 YFSETQ. CDR3 length: 15 residues. CDR3 residues: CASSLAAGGAYEQYF. In nucleotides, the CDR3 is TGCGCCAGCAGCTTGGCGGCAGGGGGCGCCTACGAGCAGTACTTC.

The rearrangement joins TRBV28 to TRBJ2-7; D is uncertain. The germline gives CDR1 MDHEN, CDR2 SYDVKM. V lost 8 bases and J lost 6, with 23 bases in between. The CDR3 is 15 residues long. Written as DNA, the CDR3 is TGTGCCAGCCCTAAGGCGGTCTACCTCATTCGCGAGCAGTACTTC. Amino acids: CASPKAVYLIREQYF.

The V and J genes are TRBV4-3 and TRBJ2-7; D unclear. CDR3 size: 14 residues. Germline lookup yields CDR1 LGHNA and CDR2 YSLEER. V was clipped by 0 bases and J by 3 bases, with 9 bases between them. CDR3 coding DNA: TGCGCCAGCAGCCAAGATCGGGCAAACTACGAGCAGTACTTC. Translation gives CASSQDRANYEQYF.

The rearrangement links TRBV18 to TRBJ1-1; D gene uncertain. Germline CDR1 reads KGHSH; CDR2 reads LQKENI. The CDR3 is 14 residues long. Deletions cut 5 bases from V and 0 bases from J, with 10 bases between. CDR3 nucleotides: TGTGCCAGCTCAGAGTATAGGATGAACACTGAAGCTTTCTTT. This gives the protein CASSEYRMNTEAFF.

CDR3 nucleotide sequence: TGTGCCAGCAGCCTTTGGGTCTCGCTAGCGGGGACTCCGGGACCCCAGTACTTC. Its protein product is CASSLWVSLAGTPGPQYF. The chain combines TRBV7-2 with TRBJ2-5, with 9 bases aligning to TRBD2. Germline CDR1 is SGHTA and CDR2 is FQGNSA. The CDR3 is 18 residues long. Trimming took 5 bases from V and 9 from J; bases not matched to a gene: 22.

CDR3 loop: CASSLMTDGTEAFF. The DNA for the CDR3 is TGTGCCAGCAGCTTAATGACCGACGGCACTGAAGCTTTCTTT. The V gene is TRBV7-2, the J gene TRBJ1-1, with D hard to call. Trimming took 2 bases from V and 4 from J, leaving 11 bases between them. Germline values: CDR1 SGHTA, CDR2 FQGNSA. This CDR3 region has 14 residues.

In this sample, this clone turned up once. This chain joins TRBV2 and TRBJ2-5; 10 bases are a match to TRBD1. V was clipped by 6 bases and J by 2 bases; unmatched bases: 3. This CDR3 has 14 amino acids. CDR1 is SNHLY, CDR2 FYNNEI, per germline. The CDR3 bases are TGTGCCAGCAGCTCGGGACAGGGGCAAGAGACCCAGTACTTC. Its protein is CASSSGQGQETQYF.

The chain employs TRBV5-1 and TRBJ1-2; D is perhaps TRBD1 (5 bases). CDR3 size: 12 residues. Germline CDR1 is SGHRS and CDR2 is YFSETQ. V was pared by 0 bases and J by 8 bases, with 8 bases between. The CDR3 loop reads CASSLDRRGYTF. In DNA, the CDR3 is TGCGCCAGCAGCTTGGACAGGCGCGGCTACACCTTC.

The chain uses TRBV28 and TRBJ1-1, with D unclear. The V gene lost 4 bases and the J gene lost 7 bases, with 10 bases spanning the gap. The CDR3 sequence is 12 residues long. The germline V gene encodes CDR1 MDHEN and CDR2 SYDVKM. CDR3 protein: CASSYPAVEAFF. CDR3 nucleotides: TGTGCCAGCAGTTACCCGGCCGTTGAAGCTTTCTTT.

The chain carries TRBV28 and TRBJ1-5, with D maybe TRBD1 (6 bases). Trimming took off 2 bases at V and 3 bases at J, with 17 bases between the two ends. The CDR3 has 17 amino acids. CDR1 and CDR2 from the germline V gene are MDHEN and SYDVKM. CDR3 coding DNA: TGTGCCAGCAGTTTACCACCGGACAGAGACCTCAATCAGCCCCAGCATTTT. Residues: CASSLPPDRDLNQPQHF.

The genes are TRBV2 and TRBJ1-4; 7 bases match TRBD1. Germline V CDR1 and CDR2: SNHLY, FYNNEI. J gave up 7 bases and V 4 bases, and 9 bases lay outside the gene matches. This CDR3 is built from 15 residues. Here the CDR3 reads CASSADRARGEKLFF. CDR3 bases: TGTGCCAGCAGTGCTGACAGGGCCCGAGGTGAAAAACTGTTTTTT.

V gene TRBV28 combines with J gene TRBJ2-1; D may be TRBD1 (5 bases). Germline V gene data show CDR1 as MDHEN and CDR2 as SYDVKM. CDR3 length: 18 amino acids. The V and J ends lost 5 bases and 7 bases respectively, with 27 bases between them. The CDR3: CASSPLLLWGGTTNEQFF. The CDR3 DNA sequence: TGTGCCAGCAGTCCCCTCTTGCTCTGGGGCGGCACGACAAATGAGCAGTTCTTC.

The V and J genes are TRBV28 and TRBJ1-5, with 8 bases lining up with TRBD1. After removal of 2 bases from V and 6 bases from J, the junction contained 3 bases not matched to a gene. The CDR3 sequence is 14 residues long. The germline CDR1 and CDR2 sequences are MDHEN and SYDVKM. The CDR3 DNA follows: TGTGCCAGCAGTTTAGGACAGGGAAGTCAGCCCCAGCATTTT. Translated, it gives CASSLGQGSQPQHF.